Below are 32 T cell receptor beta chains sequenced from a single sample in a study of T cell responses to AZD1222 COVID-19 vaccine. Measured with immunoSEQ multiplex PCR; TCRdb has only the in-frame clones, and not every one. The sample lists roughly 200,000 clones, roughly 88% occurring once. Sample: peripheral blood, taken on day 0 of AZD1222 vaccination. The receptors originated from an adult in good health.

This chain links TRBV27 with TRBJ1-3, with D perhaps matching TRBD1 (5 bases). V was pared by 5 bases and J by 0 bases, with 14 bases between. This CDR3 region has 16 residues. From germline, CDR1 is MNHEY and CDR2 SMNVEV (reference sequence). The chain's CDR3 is CASSPGTGFSGNTIYF. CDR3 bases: TGTGCCAGCAGTCCTGGGACGGGTTTCTCTGGAAACACCATATATTTT.

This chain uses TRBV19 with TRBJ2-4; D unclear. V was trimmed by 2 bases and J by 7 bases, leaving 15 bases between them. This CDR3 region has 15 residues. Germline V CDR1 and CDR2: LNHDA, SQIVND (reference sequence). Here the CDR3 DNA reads TGTGCCAGTAGTATATCTCCCGGTGGCTCGAACATTCAGTACTTC. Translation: CASSISPGGSNIQYF.

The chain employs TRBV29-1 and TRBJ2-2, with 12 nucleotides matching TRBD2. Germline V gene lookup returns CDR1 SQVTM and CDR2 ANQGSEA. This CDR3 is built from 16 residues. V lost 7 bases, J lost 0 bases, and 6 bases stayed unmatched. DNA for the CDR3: TGCAGCGCCTCGCGACTAGCGGGGGCGAACACCGGGGAGCTGTTTTTT. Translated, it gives CSASRLAGANTGELFF.

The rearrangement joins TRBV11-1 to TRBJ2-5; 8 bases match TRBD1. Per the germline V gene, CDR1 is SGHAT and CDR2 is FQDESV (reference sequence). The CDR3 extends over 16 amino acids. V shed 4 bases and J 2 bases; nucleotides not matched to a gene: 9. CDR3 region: CASSSSLRGRQETQYF. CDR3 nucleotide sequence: TGTGCCAGCAGCTCTAGTCTCAGGGGGCGTCAAGAGACCCAGTACTTC.

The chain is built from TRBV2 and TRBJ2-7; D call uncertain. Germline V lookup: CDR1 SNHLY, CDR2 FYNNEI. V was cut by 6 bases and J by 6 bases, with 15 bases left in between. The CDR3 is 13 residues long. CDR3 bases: TGTGCCAGCAGGACCACGAGTTCGGGCGAGCAGTACTTC. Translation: CASRTTSSGEQYF.

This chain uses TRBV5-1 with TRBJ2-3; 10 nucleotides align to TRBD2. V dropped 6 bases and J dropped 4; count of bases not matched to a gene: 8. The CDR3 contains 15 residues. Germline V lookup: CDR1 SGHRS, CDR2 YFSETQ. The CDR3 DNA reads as TGCGCCAGCAACCAAGCGGGGGGGCCCTCAGATACGCAGTATTTT. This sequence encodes CASNQAGGPSDTQYF.

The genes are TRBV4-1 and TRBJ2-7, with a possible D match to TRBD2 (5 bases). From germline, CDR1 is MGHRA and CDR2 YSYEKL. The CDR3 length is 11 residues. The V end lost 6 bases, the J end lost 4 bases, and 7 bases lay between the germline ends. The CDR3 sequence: CASREGYEQYF. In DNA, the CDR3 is TGCGCCAGCAGAGAGGGTTACGAGCAGTACTTC.

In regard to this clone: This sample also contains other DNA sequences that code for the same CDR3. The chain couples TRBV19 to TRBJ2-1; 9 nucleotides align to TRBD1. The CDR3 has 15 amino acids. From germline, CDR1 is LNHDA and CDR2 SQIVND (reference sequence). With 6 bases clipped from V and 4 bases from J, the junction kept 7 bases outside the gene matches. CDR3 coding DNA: TGTGCCAGTAGCCCGGACAGGGGTAGTTACAATGAGCAGTTCTTC. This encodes CASSPDRGSYNEQFF.

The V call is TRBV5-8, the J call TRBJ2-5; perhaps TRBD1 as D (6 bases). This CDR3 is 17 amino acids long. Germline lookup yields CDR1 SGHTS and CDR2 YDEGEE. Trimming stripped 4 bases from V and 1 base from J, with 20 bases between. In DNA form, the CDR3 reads TGTGCCAGCAGCCGTGGGGATCAGGGGTTGGGCCAAGAGACCCAGTACTTC. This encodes CASSRGDQGLGQETQYF. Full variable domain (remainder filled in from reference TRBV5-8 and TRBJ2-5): EAGVTQSPTHLIKTRGQQATLRCSPISGHTSVYWYQQALGLGLQFLLWYDEGEERNRGNFPPRFSGRQFPNYSSELNVNALELEDSALYLCASSRGDQGLGQETQYFGPGTRLLVL.

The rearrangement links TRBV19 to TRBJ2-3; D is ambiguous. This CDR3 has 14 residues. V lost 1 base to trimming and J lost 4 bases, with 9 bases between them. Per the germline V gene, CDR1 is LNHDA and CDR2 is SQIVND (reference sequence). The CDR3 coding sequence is TGTGCCAGTAGTATAGCTTTCCCGGCAGATACGCAGTATTTT. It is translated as CASSIAFPADTQYF.

The CDR3 DNA is TGTGCCAGCAGCTTGTTTCGCTCTAGCGCGCAAGAGACCCAGTACTTC. Protein sequence: CASSLFRSSAQETQYF. J is TRBJ2-5 and V is TRBV5-8; D may be TRBD2 (6 bases). Per the germline V gene, CDR1 is SGHTS and CDR2 is YDEGEE. The CDR3 covers 16 residues. The V end was cut by 1 base, the J end by 2 bases, with 15 bases between.

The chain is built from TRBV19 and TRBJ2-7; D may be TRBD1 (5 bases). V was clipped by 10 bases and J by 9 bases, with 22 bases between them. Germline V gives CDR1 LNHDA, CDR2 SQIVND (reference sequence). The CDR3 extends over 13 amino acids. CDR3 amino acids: CATQGNEVPRQYF. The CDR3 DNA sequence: TGTGCCACCCAGGGCAACGAAGTCCCGAGGCAGTACTTC.

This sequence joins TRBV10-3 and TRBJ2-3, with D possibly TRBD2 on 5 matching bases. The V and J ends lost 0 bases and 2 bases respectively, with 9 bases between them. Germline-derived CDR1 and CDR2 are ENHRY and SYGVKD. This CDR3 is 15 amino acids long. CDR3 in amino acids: CAISESPGVTDTQYF. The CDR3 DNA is TGTGCCATCAGTGAGTCCCCCGGGGTCACAGATACGCAGTATTTT.

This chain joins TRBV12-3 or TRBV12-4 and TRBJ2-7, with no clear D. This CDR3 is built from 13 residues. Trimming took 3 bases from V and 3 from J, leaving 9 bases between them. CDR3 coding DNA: TGTGCCAGCAGTTTCACCAACAGCTACGAGCAGTACTTC. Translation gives CASSFTNSYEQYF.

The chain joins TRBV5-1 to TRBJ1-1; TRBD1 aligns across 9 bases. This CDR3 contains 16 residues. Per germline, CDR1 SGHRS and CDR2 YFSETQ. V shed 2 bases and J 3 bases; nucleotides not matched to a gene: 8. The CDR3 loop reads CASSFHRGRGDTEAFF. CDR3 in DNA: TGCGCCAGCAGCTTCCACAGGGGGCGAGGGGACACTGAAGCTTTCTTT.

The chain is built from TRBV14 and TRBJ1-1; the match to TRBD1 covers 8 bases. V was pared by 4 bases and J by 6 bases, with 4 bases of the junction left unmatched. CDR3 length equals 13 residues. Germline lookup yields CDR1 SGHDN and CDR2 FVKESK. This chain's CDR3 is CASSLIQGAEAFF. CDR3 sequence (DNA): TGTGCCAGCAGCCTCATACAGGGGGCTGAAGCTTTCTTT.

The CDR3: CASSTSAGTIYEQYF. The DNA of the CDR3 is TGTGCCAGCAGCACTTCCGCCGGGACAATCTACGAGCAGTACTTC. The rearrangement links TRBV9 to TRBJ2-7, with D possibly matching TRBD1 (6 bases). The CDR3 length is 15 residues. V lost 4 bases and J 3 bases, leaving 17 bases between the germline ends. Germline V CDR1 and CDR2: SGDLS, YYNGEE.

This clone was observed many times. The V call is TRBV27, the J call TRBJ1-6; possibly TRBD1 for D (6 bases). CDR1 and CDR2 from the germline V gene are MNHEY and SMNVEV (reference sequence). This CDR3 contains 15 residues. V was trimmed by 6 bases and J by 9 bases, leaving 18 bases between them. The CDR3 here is CASRGALGVGSPLHF. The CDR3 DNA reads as TGTGCCAGCAGGGGGGCACTGGGGGTAGGTTCACCCCTCCACTTT.

The CDR3 spells CASSPGTAANTEAFF. CDR3 nucleotides: TGTGCCAGCAGCCCCGGGACAGCGGCTAACACTGAAGCTTTCTTT. This chain joins TRBV2 and TRBJ1-1; 7 nucleotides match TRBD1. Trimming at V came to 6 bases and at J to 2 bases, leaving 9 bases not matched to a gene. Germline V gene data show CDR1 as SNHLY and CDR2 as FYNNEI. The CDR3 spans 15 residues.

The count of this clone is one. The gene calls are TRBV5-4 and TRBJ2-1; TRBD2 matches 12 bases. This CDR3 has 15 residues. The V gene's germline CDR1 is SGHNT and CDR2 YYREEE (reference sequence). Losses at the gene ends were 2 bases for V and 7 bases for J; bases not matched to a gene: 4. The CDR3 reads CASSFLAGGRNEQFF. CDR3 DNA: TGTGCCAGCAGCTTCCTAGCGGGGGGGCGGAATGAGCAGTTCTTC.

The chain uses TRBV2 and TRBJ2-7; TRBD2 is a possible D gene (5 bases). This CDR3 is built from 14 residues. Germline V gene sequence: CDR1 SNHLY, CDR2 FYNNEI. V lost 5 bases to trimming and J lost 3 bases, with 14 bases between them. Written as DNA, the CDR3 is TGTGCCAGCAGTCCGGCAGGAGGACTCTACGAGCAGTACTTC. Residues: CASSPAGGLYEQYF. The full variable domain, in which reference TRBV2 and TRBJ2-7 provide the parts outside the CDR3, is EPEVTQTPSHQVTQMGQEVILRCVPISNHLYFYWYRQILGQKVEFLVSFYNNEISEKSEIFDDQFSVERPDGSNFTLKIRSTKLEDSAMYFCASSPAGGLYEQYFGPGTRLTVT.

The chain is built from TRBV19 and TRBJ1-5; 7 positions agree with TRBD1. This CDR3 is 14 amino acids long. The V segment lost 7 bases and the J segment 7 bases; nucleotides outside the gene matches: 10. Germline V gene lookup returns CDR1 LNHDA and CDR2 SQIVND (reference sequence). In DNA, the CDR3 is TGTGCCAGTAATACAGGGGTGTTACGACAGCCCCAGCATTTT. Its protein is CASNTGVLRQPQHF.

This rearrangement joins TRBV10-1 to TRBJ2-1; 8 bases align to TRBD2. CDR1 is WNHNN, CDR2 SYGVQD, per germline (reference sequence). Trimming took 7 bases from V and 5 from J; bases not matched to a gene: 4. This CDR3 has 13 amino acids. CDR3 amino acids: CASTGGPNNEQFF. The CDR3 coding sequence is TGCGCCAGCACGGGGGGGCCCAACAATGAGCAGTTCTTC.

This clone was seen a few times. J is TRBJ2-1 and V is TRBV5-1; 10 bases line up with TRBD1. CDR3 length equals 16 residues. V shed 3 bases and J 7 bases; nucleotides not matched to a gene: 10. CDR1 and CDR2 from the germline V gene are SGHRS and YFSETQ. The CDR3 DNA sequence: TGCGCCAGCAGCTCCCGCCGGGACAGGGGTCGGAATGAGCAGTTCTTC. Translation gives CASSSRRDRGRNEQFF.

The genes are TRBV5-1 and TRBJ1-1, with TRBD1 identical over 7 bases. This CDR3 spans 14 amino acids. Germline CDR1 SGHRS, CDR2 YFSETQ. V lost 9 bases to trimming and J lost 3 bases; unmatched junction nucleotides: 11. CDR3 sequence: CATRKGAGDTEAFF. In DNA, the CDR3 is TGCGCCACCCGAAAGGGGGCAGGTGACACTGAAGCTTTCTTT.

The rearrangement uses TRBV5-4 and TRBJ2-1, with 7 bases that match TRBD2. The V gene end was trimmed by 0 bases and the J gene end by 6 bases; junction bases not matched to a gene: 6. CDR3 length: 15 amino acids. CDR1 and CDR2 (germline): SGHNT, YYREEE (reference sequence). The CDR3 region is CASSLVSGVLNEQFF. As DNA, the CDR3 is TGTGCCAGCAGCTTGGTCAGCGGGGTACTCAATGAGCAGTTCTTC.

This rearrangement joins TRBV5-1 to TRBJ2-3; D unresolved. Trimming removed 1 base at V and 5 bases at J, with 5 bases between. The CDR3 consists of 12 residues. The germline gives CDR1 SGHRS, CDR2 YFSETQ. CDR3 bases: TGCGCCAGCAGCTTGAATTTAGATACGCAGTATTTT. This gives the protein CASSLNLDTQYF.

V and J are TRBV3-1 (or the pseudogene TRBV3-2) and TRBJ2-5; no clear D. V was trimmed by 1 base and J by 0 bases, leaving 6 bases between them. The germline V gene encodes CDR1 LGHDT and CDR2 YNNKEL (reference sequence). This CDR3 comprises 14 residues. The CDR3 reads CASSQGPYQETQYF. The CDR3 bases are TGTGCCAGCAGCCAAGGCCCGTACCAAGAGACCCAGTACTTC.

CDR3 protein: CASGGQNTEAFF. DNA for the CDR3: TGTGCCAGCGGGGGACAGAACACTGAAGCTTTCTTT. This rearrangement joins TRBV6-4 to TRBJ1-1; possible D gene TRBD1, 6 bases. The V gene's germline CDR1 is MRHNA and CDR2 SNTAGT. V gave up 8 bases and J gave up 1 base, with 8 bases separating them. The CDR3 loop spans 12 amino acids.

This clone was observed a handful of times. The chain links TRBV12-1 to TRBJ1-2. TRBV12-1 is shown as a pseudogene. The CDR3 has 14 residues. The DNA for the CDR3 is TGTGCCAGCGCCGGGACCCGGGACGGATGCGGCTACACCTTC. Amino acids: CASAGTRDGCGYTF.

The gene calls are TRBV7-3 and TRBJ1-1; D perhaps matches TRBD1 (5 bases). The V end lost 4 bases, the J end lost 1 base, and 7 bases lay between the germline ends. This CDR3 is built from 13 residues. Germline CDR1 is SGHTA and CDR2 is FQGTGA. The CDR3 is CASSYDRNTEAFF. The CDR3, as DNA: TGTGCCAGCAGCTACGACAGGAACACTGAAGCTTTCTTT.

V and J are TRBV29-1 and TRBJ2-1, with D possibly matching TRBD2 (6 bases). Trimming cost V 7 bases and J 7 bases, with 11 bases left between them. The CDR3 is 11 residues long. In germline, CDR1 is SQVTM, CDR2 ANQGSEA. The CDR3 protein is CSGRRDNEQFF. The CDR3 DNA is TGCAGCGGGAGGAGGGATAATGAGCAGTTCTTC.